The clone carrying this T cell receptor beta chain has a handful of counts. Its antigen is unidentified. The V gene's germline CDR1 is SGHRS and CDR2 YFSETQ. The CDR3 is made up of 14 amino acids. V was trimmed by 5 bases and J by 6 bases, leaving 16 bases between them. The sample originates from a study of T cell responses to AZD1222 COVID-19 vaccine. Regarding the study as a whole: Most donors were white British, females outnumbered males, and clonal diversity was possibly underestimated. When two AZD1222 doses had been given, Spike-specific TCR breadth and depth rose. Vaccine-associated CD4 TCRs spanned spike, dominant at 160-218 and 743-854.

Second-dose intervals of approximately 4 or approximately 12 weeks were pooled. Produced via immunoSEQ multiplex PCR; TCRdb's table is partial and in-frame only. The sample lists around 100,000 clones, nearly 90% occurring once. The TCR originated in an adult who received the AZD1222 COVID-19 vaccine. The V gene is TRBV5-1, the J gene TRBJ2-3, with D perhaps matching TRBD2 (5 bases). This specimen was peripheral blood, taken 28 days after the second AZD1222 dose. The CDR3 DNA reads TGCGCCAGCAGTCAGGACTTACCGTCGGATACGCAGTATTTT. This encodes CASSQDLPSDTQYF.